Listed here are 21 T cell receptor beta chains from one sample, sequenced in a study of blood T cell repertoires in COVID-19. Sequencing used immunoSEQ multiplex PCR; TCRdb keeps in-frame clones, though not all of them. The sample has tens of thousands of clones, approximately 86% seen once. Specimen: peripheral blood. The source is a human donor in a cohort sampled during active COVID-19.

The chain is built from TRBV27 and TRBJ1-2, with TRBD1 matching over 12 bases. In germline, CDR1 is MNHEY, CDR2 SMNVEV (reference sequence). The CDR3 contains 15 residues. V gave up 5 bases and J gave up 6 bases; unmatched junction bases: 7. The CDR3 bases are TGTGCCAGCAGTCGACCGGGACAGGGGGCGCATGGCTACACCTTC. Protein sequence: CASSRPGQGAHGYTF.

The chain couples TRBV7-8 to TRBJ2-2, with 8 bases lining up with TRBD2. Germline-derived CDR1 and CDR2 are SGHVS and FQNEAQ. The CDR3 has 15 amino acids. V lost 3 bases, J lost 5 bases, and 5 bases stayed unmatched. CDR3 coding DNA: TGTGCCAGCAGCTTCGGGGGGGGCGCAACCGGGGAGCTGTTTTTT. Its protein is CASSFGGGATGELFF.

The chain carries TRBV19 and TRBJ1-6; possibly TRBD1 for D (5 bases). V was pared by 7 bases and J by 9 bases, with 13 bases between. Germline-derived CDR1 and CDR2 are LNHDA and SQIVND (reference sequence). CDR3 length equals 13 residues. CDR3 bases: TGTGCCAGTAACGCGCAGGGCCTTTCACCCCTCCACTTT. Translating gives CASNAQGLSPLHF.

This clone has only a few counts. The chain uses TRBV5-4 and TRBJ1-1; weak D call: TRBD1 (6 bases). The length of the CDR3 is 16 residues. The germline V and J ends were trimmed by 4 bases and 0 bases, with 16 bases remaining between them. From germline, CDR1 is SGHNT and CDR2 YYREEE (reference sequence). The CDR3 bases are TGTGCCAGCAGCCGGGACACTCGGCGCCTGAACACTGAAGCTTTCTTT. As protein: CASSRDTRRLNTEAFF.

This chain joins TRBV9 and TRBJ2-3; D is undetermined. Germline CDR1 and CDR2: SGDLS and YYNGEE. The CDR3 contains 16 residues. The V end lost 4 bases, the J end lost 0 bases, and 15 bases lay between the germline ends. The CDR3 nucleotides are TGTGCCAGCAGCCCCCACTTGGGCTATAGCACAGATACGCAGTATTTT. This encodes CASSPHLGYSTDTQYF.

Here the CDR3 DNA reads TGTGCCAGCTCACCATCCCCCGAGAGAAAGGGGGACTATGGCTACACCTTC. Translated: CASSPSPERKGDYGYTF. The V and J genes are TRBV18 and TRBJ1-2; the D gene is possibly TRBD1 (6 bases). This CDR3 is 17 amino acids long. Germline CDR1 reads KGHSH; CDR2 reads LQKENI. V gave up 2 bases and J gave up 3 bases, with 19 bases separating them.

The V gene is TRBV27, the J gene TRBJ2-3; 8 nucleotides match TRBD1. The CDR3 loop spans 20 amino acids. Losses at the gene ends were 0 bases for V and 5 bases for J; bases not matched to a gene: 19. The germline gives CDR1 MNHEY, CDR2 SMNVEV (reference sequence). In nucleotides, the CDR3 is TGTGCCAGCAGTTTATCCGCAGGGGGCTCCCGGGCCGCTAAGGGAGATACGCAGTATTTT. Protein: CASSLSAGGSRAAKGDTQYF.

This clone was detected only once. The chain is built from TRBV18 and TRBJ1-3, with D unclear. The CDR3 length is 15 residues. The germline gives CDR1 KGHSH, CDR2 LQKENI. V shed 2 bases and J shed 2 bases, with 10 bases lying between them. The CDR3 here is CASSPTTRTGNTIYF. Written as DNA, the CDR3 is TGTGCCAGCTCACCAACGACAAGGACTGGAAACACCATATATTTT.

This chain links TRBV4-1 with TRBJ2-1; 11 bases line up with TRBD2. CDR1 is MGHRA and CDR2 is YSYEKL in the germline V gene. The CDR3 is made up of 17 amino acids. J was trimmed by 6 bases and V by 0 bases; bases with no gene match: 7. CDR3 DNA sequence: TGCGCCAGCAGCCAAGAACTAGCGGGAGTGAGGGGCAATGAGCAGTTCTTC. It translates to CASSQELAGVRGNEQFF.

V gene TRBV11-2 combines with J gene TRBJ2-7; 12 bases align to TRBD2. This CDR3 has 15 amino acids. The germline V gene encodes CDR1 SGHAT and CDR2 FQNNGV. V was pared by 4 bases and J by 0 bases, with 1 base of the junction left unmatched. DNA for the CDR3: TGTGCCAGCAGCTCGACTAGCGGGAGCTCCTACGAGCAGTACTTC. It codes for CASSSTSGSSYEQYF. Complete variable domain (other parts from reference TRBV11-2 and TRBJ2-7): EAGVAQSPRYKIIEKRQSVAFWCNPISGHATLYWYQQILGQGPKLLIQFQNNGVVDDSQLPKDRFSAERLKGVDSTLKIQPAKLEDSAVYLCASSSTSGSSYEQYFGPGTRLTVT.

V is TRBV29-1 and J is TRBJ1-1; a weak D match, TRBD1 (5 bases). The CDR3 is 11 amino acids. Germline assignment: CDR1 SQVTM and CDR2 ANQGSEA. V was cut by 8 bases and J by 6 bases, with 13 bases left in between. In DNA, the CDR3 is TGCAGCTTCAGGTGGGGGGCTGAAGCTTTCTTT. It encodes CSFRWGAEAFF. Full variable domain (missing parts from reference TRBV29-1 and TRBJ1-1): SAVISQKPSRDICQRGTSLTIQCQVDSQVTMMFWYRQQPGQSLTLIATANQGSEATYESGFVIDKFPISRPNLTFSTLTVSNMSPEDSSIYLCSFRWGAEAFFGQGTRLTVV.

This clone was recorded once. The chain is built from TRBV28 and TRBJ1-1, with 8 bases identical to TRBD1. The germline CDR1 and CDR2 sequences are MDHEN and SYDVKM. V lost 6 bases and J lost 4; bases outside the gene matches: 10. The CDR3 has 15 amino acids. CDR3 sequence reads: CASSGQGRGSTEAFF. The DNA of the CDR3 is TGTGCCAGCAGCGGACAGGGACGGGGCAGCACTGAAGCTTTCTTT.

The chain employs TRBV6-1 and TRBJ1-2; weak D call: TRBD1 (5 bases). Germline V lookup: CDR1 MNHNS, CDR2 SASEGT. This CDR3 is 13 amino acids long. The V gene lost 3 bases and the J gene lost 8 bases, with 13 bases spanning the gap. The CDR3 nucleotides are TGTGCCAGCAGTGACCCAGGGCCCGGCGGCTACACCTTC. Its protein product is CASSDPGPGGYTF.

The genes are TRBV29-1 and TRBJ2-7, with 10 bases identical to TRBD1. The length of the CDR3 is 14 residues. V dropped 4 bases and J dropped 0; count of bases not matched to a gene: 3. The germline V gene has CDR1 SQVTM and CDR2 ANQGSEA. CDR3 DNA sequence: TGCAGCGTTGGGGACAGGGGCAGCTCCTACGAGCAGTACTTC. Translating it yields CSVGDRGSSYEQYF.

The rearrangement uses TRBV6-5 and TRBJ2-7; no reliable D call. Trimming shortened V by 8 bases and J by 6 bases, and 17 bases separated the two germline ends. The CDR3 contains 13 residues. Germline V gene lookup returns CDR1 MNHEY and CDR2 SVGAGI. The CDR3 here is CASSLTRMSEQYF. CDR3 nucleotides: TGTGCCAGCTCATTAACGCGGATGTCCGAGCAGTACTTC.

The V gene is TRBV6-5, the J gene TRBJ1-2; 7 positions match TRBD1. V was clipped by 6 bases and J by 6 bases; unmatched bases: 7. Germline V gene sequence: CDR1 MNHEY, CDR2 SVGAGI. The CDR3 has 13 amino acids. The CDR3 is CASSQGQLNGYTF. CDR3 coding DNA: TGTGCCAGCAGCCAGGGACAGTTAAATGGCTACACCTTC.

The chain employs TRBV6-5 and TRBJ1-2; 9 nucleotides align to TRBD1. The CDR3 consists of 13 residues. Germline V lookup: CDR1 MNHEY, CDR2 SVGAGI. V was pared by 8 bases and J by 3 bases, with 4 bases of the junction left unmatched. The CDR3 sequence: CASGTGLYYGYTF. CDR3 in DNA: TGTGCCAGCGGGACAGGGCTCTACTATGGCTACACCTTC.

This clone was detected once. The chain joins TRBV3-1 (or the pseudogene TRBV3-2) to TRBJ2-6, with 7 bases fitting TRBD1. With V trimmed by 4 bases and J by 2 bases, 11 bases remained unmatched. Germline CDR1 and CDR2: LGHDT and YNNKEL (reference sequence). This CDR3 spans 18 amino acids. The CDR3 protein is CASSPGQVFVAGANVLTF. Here the CDR3 DNA reads TGTGCCAGCAGCCCCGGACAGGTTTTTGTTGCTGGGGCCAACGTCCTGACTTTC.

This clone appeared once. The rearrangement joins TRBV27 to TRBJ2-7; D might be TRBD2 (6 bases). Trimming pared 5 bases from V and 2 bases from J, leaving 13 bases between. The CDR3 is 14 residues long. Germline values: CDR1 MNHEY, CDR2 SMNVEV (reference sequence). The CDR3 is CASSPRDLPYEQYF. CDR3 DNA sequence: TGTGCCAGCAGTCCAAGGGACTTGCCCTACGAGCAGTACTTC.

In the case of this clone: The sample carries other DNA sequences with the same CDR3. The V gene is TRBV9, the J gene TRBJ2-1; no firm D call. Deletions cut 0 bases from V and 4 bases from J, with 8 bases between. The CDR3 is 14 amino acids. CDR1 and CDR2 from the germline V gene are SGDLS and YYNGEE. CDR3 bases: TGTGCCAGCAGCGTAGCCCCGGAGTACAATGAGCAGTTCTTC. As protein: CASSVAPEYNEQFF.

The rearrangement joins TRBV7-2 to TRBJ2-7, with TRBD2 identical over 9 bases. After removal of 5 bases from V and 7 bases from J, the junction contained 12 bases not matched to a gene. CDR1 SGHTA and CDR2 FQGNSA come from the germline V gene. This CDR3 is built from 15 residues. The CDR3: CASSTSIAGVGEQYF. The CDR3 DNA sequence: TGTGCCAGCAGCACCAGCATAGCGGGAGTAGGGGAGCAGTACTTC.